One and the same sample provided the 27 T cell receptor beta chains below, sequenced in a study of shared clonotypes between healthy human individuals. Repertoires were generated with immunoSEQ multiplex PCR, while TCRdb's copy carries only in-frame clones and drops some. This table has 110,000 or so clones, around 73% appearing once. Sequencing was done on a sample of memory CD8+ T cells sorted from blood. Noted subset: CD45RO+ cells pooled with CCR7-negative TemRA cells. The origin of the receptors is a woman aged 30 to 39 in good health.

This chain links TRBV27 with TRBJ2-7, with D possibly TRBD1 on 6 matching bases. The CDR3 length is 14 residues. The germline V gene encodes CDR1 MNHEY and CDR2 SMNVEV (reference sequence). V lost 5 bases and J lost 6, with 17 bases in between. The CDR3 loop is CASSSKTGTSEQYF. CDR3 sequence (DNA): TGTGCCAGCAGTAGCAAGACAGGCACCTCCGAGCAGTACTTC.

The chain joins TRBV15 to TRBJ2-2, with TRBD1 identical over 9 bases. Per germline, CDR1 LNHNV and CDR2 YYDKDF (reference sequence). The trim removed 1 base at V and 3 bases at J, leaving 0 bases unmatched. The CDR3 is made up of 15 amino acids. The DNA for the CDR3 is TGTGCCACCAGCAGAGGGGACAGGGACACCGGGGAGCTGTTTTTT. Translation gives CATSRGDRDTGELFF. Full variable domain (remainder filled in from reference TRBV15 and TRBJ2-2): DAMVIQNPRYQVTQFGKPVTLSCSQTLNHNVMYWYQQKSSQAPKLLFHYYDKDFNNEADTPDNFQSRRPNTSFCFLDIRSPGLGDTAMYLCATSRGDRDTGELFFGEGSRLTVL.

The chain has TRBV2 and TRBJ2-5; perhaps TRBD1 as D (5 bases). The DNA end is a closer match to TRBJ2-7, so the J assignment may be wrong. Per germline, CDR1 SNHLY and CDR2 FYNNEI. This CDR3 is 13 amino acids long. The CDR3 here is CASRGAEPYEQYF. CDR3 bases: TGTGCCAGCAGAGGGGCAGAACCCTACGAGCAGTACTTC.

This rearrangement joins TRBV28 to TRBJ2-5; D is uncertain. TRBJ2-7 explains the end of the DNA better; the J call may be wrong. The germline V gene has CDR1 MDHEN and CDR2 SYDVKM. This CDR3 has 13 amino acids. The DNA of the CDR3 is TGTGCCAGCAGTTTAGCGGCAGAGCTCGAGCAGTACTTC. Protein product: CASSLAAELEQYF.

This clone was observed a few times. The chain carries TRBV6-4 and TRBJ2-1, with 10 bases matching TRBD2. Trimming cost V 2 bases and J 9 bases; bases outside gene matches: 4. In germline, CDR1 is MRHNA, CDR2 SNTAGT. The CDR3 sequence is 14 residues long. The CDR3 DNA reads TGTGCCAGCAGTGACAAGCGGGAGGGTTCTGAGCAGTTCTTC. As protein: CASSDKREGSEQFF.

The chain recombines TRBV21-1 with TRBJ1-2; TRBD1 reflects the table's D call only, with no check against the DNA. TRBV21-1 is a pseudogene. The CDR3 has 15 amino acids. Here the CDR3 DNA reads TGTGCCAGCAGCAAACAGGGGGCCCCGAACTATGGCTACACCTTC. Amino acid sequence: CASSKQGAPNYGYTF.

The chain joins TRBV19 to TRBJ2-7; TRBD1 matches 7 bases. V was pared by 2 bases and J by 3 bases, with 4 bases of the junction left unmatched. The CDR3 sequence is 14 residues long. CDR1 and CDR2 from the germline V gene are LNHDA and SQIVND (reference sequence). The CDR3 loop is CASSILDRSYEQYF. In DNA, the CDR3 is TGTGCCAGTAGTATACTGGACAGGAGCTACGAGCAGTACTTC.

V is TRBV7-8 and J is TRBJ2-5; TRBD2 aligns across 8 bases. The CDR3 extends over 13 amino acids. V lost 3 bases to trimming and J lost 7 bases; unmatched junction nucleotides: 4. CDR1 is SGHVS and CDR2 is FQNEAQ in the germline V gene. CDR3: CASSFISGGTQYF. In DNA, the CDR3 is TGTGCCAGCAGCTTCATCAGCGGGGGGACCCAGTACTTC.

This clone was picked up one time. The CDR3 region has the DNA TGTGCCAGCAGCTTAGAACGTCAGGGAGGCACCGGGGAGCTGTTTTTT. Its translation is CASSLERQGGTGELFF. This rearrangement joins TRBV11-2 to TRBJ2-2; possibly TRBD2 for D (6 bases). The length of the CDR3 is 16 residues. Germline CDR1 and CDR2: SGHAT and FQNNGV. The V end lost 0 bases, the J end lost 4 bases, and 12 bases lay between the germline ends.

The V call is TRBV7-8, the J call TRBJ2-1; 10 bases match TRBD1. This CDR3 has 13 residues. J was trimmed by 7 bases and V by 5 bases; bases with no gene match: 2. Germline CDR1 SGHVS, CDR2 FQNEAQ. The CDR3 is CASSMDRGNEQFF. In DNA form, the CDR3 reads TGTGCCAGCAGCATGGACAGGGGGAATGAGCAGTTCTTC.

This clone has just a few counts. The CDR3 coding sequence is TGCGCCAGCAGCCAACCGGACAGCAATCAGCCCCAGCATTTT. Translating gives CASSQPDSNQPQHF. The J gene is TRBJ1-5, the V gene TRBV4-1, with no clear D. CDR1 and CDR2 from the germline V gene are MGHRA and YSYEKL. Trimming left V 2 bases short and J 1 base short, with 6 bases between. CDR3 size: 14 residues.

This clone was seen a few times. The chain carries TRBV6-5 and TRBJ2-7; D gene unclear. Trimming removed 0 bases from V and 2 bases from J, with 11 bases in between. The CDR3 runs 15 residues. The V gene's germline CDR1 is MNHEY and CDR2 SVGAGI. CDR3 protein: CASSYSRDPPYEQYF. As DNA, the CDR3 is TGTGCCAGCAGTTACTCCCGTGATCCCCCCTACGAGCAGTACTTC.

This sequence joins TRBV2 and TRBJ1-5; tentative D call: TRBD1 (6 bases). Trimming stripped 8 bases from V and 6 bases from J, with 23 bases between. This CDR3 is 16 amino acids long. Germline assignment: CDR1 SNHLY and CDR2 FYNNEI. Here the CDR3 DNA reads TGTGCCAGCGGGAGGGCAGGGGCGGCTGAAAGTCAGCCCCAGCATTTT. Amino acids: CASGRAGAAESQPQHF.

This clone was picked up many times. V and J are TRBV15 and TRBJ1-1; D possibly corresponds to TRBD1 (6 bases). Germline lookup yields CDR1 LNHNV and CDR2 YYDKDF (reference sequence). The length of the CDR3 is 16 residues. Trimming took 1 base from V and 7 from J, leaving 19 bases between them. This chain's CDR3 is CATSRAPRTDNYEAFF. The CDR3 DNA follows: TGTGCCACCAGCAGAGCCCCCAGGACAGACAACTATGAAGCTTTCTTT.

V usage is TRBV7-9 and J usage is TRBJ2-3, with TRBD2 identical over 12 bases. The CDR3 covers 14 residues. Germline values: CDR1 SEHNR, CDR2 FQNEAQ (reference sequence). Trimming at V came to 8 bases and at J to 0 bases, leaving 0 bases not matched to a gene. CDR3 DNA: TGTGCCAGCCTAGCGGGGGGGAGCACAGATACGCAGTATTTT. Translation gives CASLAGGSTDTQYF. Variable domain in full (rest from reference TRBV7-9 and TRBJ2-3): DTGVSQNPRHKITKRGQNVTFRCDPISEHNRLYWYRQTLGQGPEFLTYFQNEAQLEKSRLLSDRFSAERPKGSFSTLEIQRTEQGDSAMYLCASLAGGSTDTQYFGPGTRLTVL.

In DNA, the CDR3 is TGTGCCAGCAGTGAATATGGACAGCTATCAGCGAACACCGGGGAGCTGTTTTTT. The encoded protein is CASSEYGQLSANTGELFF. This rearrangement joins TRBV25-1 to TRBJ2-2; D may be TRBD1 (6 bases). The length of the CDR3 is 18 residues. CDR1 MGHDK and CDR2 SYGVNS come from the germline V gene. Trimming stripped 0 bases from V and 0 bases from J, with 14 bases between.

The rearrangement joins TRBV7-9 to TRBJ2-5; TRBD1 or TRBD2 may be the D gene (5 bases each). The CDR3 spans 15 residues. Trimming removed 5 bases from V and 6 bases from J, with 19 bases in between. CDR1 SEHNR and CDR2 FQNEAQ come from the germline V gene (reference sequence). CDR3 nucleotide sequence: TGTGCCAGCAGCCCCTGGGGACCTATAAATCAGACCCAGTACTTC. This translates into CASSPWGPINQTQYF.

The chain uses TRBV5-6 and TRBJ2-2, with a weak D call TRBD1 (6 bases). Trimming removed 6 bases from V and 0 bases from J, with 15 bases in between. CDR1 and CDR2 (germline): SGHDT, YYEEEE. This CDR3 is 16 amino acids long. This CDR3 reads CASKGSGTTNTGELFF. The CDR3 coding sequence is TGTGCCAGCAAAGGATCCGGGACAACGAACACCGGGGAGCTGTTTTTT.

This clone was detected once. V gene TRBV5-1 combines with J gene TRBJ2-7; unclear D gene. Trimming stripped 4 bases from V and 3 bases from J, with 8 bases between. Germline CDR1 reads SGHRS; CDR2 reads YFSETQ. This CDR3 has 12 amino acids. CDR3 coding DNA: TGCGCCAGCAGCCCATTAGGCTACGAGCAGTACTTC. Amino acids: CASSPLGYEQYF. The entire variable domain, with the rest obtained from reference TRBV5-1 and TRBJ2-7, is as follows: KAGVTQTPRYLIKTRGQQVTLSCSPISGHRSVSWYQQTPGQGLQFLFEYFSETQRNKGNFPGRFSGRQFSNSRSEMNVSTLELGDSALYLCASSPLGYEQYFGPGTRLTVT.

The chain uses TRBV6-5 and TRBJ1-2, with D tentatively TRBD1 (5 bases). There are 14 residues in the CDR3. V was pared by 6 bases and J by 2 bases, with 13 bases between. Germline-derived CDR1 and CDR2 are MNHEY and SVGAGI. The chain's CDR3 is CASRTPGGNYGYTF. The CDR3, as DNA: TGTGCCAGCAGGACCCCGGGGGGGAACTATGGCTACACCTTC.

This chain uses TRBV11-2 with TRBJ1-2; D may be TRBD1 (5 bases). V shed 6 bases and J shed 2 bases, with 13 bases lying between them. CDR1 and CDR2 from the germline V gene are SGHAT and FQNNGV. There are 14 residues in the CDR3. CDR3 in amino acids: CASSWAGGNYGYTF. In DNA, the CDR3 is TGTGCCAGCAGTTGGGCCGGGGGGAACTATGGCTACACCTTC.

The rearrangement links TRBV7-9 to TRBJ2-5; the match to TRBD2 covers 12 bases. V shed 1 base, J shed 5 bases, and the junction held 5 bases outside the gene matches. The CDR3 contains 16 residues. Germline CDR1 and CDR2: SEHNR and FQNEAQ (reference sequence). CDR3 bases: TGTGCCAGCAGCTTAGGACTAGCGGGAGAAAGGGAGACCCAGTACTTC. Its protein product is CASSLGLAGERETQYF.

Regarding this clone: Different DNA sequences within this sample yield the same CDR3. The CDR3 nucleotides are TGTGCCAGCAGCGTAGGGGGAAGCACAGATACGCAGTATTTT. Translation: CASSVGGSTDTQYF. The chain uses TRBV9 and TRBJ2-3, with no clear D. Trimming left V 0 bases short and J 0 bases short, with 5 bases between. Germline CDR1 is SGDLS and CDR2 is YYNGEE. CDR3 size: 14 residues.

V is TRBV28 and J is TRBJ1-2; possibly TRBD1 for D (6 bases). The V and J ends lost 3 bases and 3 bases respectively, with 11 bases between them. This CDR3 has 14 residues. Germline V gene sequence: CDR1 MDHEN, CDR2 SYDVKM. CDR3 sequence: CASSFPQGYYGYTF. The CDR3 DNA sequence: TGTGCCAGCAGTTTTCCGCAGGGGTACTATGGCTACACCTTC.

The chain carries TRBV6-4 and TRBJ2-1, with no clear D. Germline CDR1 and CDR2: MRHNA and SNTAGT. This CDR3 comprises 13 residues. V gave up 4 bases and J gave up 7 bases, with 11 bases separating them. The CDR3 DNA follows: TGTGCCAGCAGTGTGTTAGCCGAGAATGAGCAGTTCTTC. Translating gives CASSVLAENEQFF.

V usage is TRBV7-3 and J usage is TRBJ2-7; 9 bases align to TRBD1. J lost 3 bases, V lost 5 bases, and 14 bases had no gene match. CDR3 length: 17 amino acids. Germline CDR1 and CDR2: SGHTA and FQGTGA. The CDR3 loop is CASSTRWTGAGVYEQYF. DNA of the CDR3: TGTGCCAGCAGCACCCGGTGGACAGGGGCAGGAGTCTACGAGCAGTACTTC.

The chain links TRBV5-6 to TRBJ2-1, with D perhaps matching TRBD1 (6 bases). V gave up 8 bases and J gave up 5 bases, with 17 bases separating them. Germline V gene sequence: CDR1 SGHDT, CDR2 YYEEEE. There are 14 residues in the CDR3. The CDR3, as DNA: TGTGCCAGTGAGAGGGGGATAAACGACAATGAGCAGTTCTTC. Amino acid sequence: CASERGINDNEQFF.